The rows below give T cell receptor beta chains drawn from one sample of a study of blood T cell repertoires in COVID-19. Some clones are missing from TCRdb's copy, which holds only in-frame ones; the method was immunoSEQ multiplex PCR. The sample includes about 210,000 clones, around 86% of them seen just once. The sample taken for sequencing was PBMCs or T cells enriched from blood (not recorded which). The receptor source for this set is a man aged 30-40 years in a cohort exposed to, infected with or recovered from COVID-19 (not recorded which). The CDR3 runs from the conserved cysteine through the conserved F or W. Each record gives: J gene, V gene, D gene, clone size, CDR3 protein, CDR3 DNA. A D gene is named only where the DNA matches it firmly. Clone size is given for some rows only: seen once, a few or many times, or a class if the clone is expanded.

>TRBJ2-2|TRBV6-1|TRBD1|.
CASSERGRVEAGELFF
TGTGCCAGCAGTGAAAGGGGGCGAGTGGAGGCCGGGGAGCTGTTTTTT
>TRBJ1-2|TRBV19|.|few
CASSIKENYGYTF
TGTGCCAGTAGTATAAAGGAGAACTATGGCTACACCTTC
>TRBJ1-2|TRBV7-3|TRBD1|.
CASSSTGTDLNGYTF
TGTGCCAGCAGCTCAACCGGGACAGATCTTAATGGCTACACCTTC
>TRBJ1-2|TRBV27|TRBD1|.
CASSPSTGGYGYTF
TGTGCCAGCAGTCCATCGACAGGGGGCTATGGCTACACCTTC
>TRBJ2-1|TRBV2|TRBD1|.
CASRDRVYNEQFF
TGTGCCAGTCGGGACAGGGTATACAATGAGCAGTTCTTC
>TRBJ2-1|TRBV7-3|TRBD2|.
CASSFGTSGYNEQFF
TGTGCCAGCAGCTTCGGGACTAGCGGATACAATGAGCAGTTCTTC
>TRBJ2-5|TRBV5-6|.|.
CASSPPEGGETQYF
TGTGCCAGCAGTCCCCCCGAGGGCGGAGAGACCCAGTACTTC
>TRBJ2-1|TRBV24-1|TRBD2|.
CATSDLGTSGRANEQFF
TGTGCCACCAGTGATTTAGGGACTAGCGGGAGGGCGAATGAGCAGTTCTTC
>TRBJ1-3|TRBV27|.|.
CASSPGGSGNTIYF
TGTGCCAGCAGTCCCGGGGGGTCTGGAAACACCATATATTTT
>TRBJ2-1|TRBV28|.|.
CASTPMRLASSYNEQFF
TGTGCCAGCACCCCGATGCGGCTAGCGAGCTCCTACAATGAGCAGTTCTTC
>TRBJ1-2|TRBV5-1|TRBD1|.
CASSSLTGGYGYTF
TGCGCCAGCAGCTCGCTAACAGGGGGCTATGGCTACACCTTC
>TRBJ2-1|TRBV6-1|.|.
CASSGGHWMSSYNEQFF
TGTGCCAGCAGTGGGGGACATTGGATGAGCTCCTACAATGAGCAGTTCTTC
>TRBJ2-1|TRBV5-6|.|.
CASSLDWAGEQFF
TGTGCCAGCAGCCTAGACTGGGCAGGGGAGCAGTTCTTC
>TRBJ1-2|TRBV19|TRBD1|.
CASNPRDSGYGYTF
TGTGCCAGTAACCCCCGGGACAGCGGCTATGGCTACACCTTC
>TRBJ2-7|TRBV7-9|TRBD1|.
CASTKGAHEQYF
TGTGCCAGCACCAAGGGGGCGCACGAGCAGTACTTC
>TRBJ2-5|TRBV5-1|.|.
CASSVQGIWETQYF
TGCGCCAGCAGCGTTCAGGGAATCTGGGAGACCCAGTACTTC
>TRBJ2-3|TRBV4-1|.|.
CASSQEPTGRDTQYF
TGCGCCAGCAGCCAAGAGCCGACAGGTCGAGATACGCAGTATTTT
>TRBJ2-6|TRBV5-1|.|.
CASSSGGSSSGANVLTF
TGCGCCAGCAGCTCCGGCGGAAGTTCATCTGGGGCCAACGTCCTGACTTTC
>TRBJ1-1|TRBV9|.|.
CASSVGGGINTEAFF
TGTGCCAGCAGCGTAGGGGGAGGGATTAACACTGAAGCTTTCTTT
>TRBJ1-3|TRBV5-5|TRBD1|.
CASKGQSSGNTIYF
TGTGCCAGCAAGGGACAGAGCTCTGGAAACACCATATATTTT
>TRBJ2-5|TRBV10-3|.|.
CAISESRGGQETQYF
TGTGCCATCAGTGAGTCCCGAGGAGGGCAAGAGACCCAGTACTTC
>TRBJ1-4|TRBV19|.|.
CASAEQALNEKLFF
TGTGCCAGTGCCGAACAGGCTCTCAATGAAAAACTGTTTTTT
>TRBJ1-2|TRBV28|.|.
CASSFGLVDLETNYGYTF
TGTGCCAGCAGTTTTGGGCTGGTGGATTTGGAAACTAACTATGGCTACACCTTC
>TRBJ2-1|TRBV7-2|.|.
CASSPTWETYNEQFF
TGTGCCAGCAGCCCCACTTGGGAGACCTACAATGAGCAGTTCTTC
>TRBJ2-3|TRBV24-1|TRBD1|.
CATSRGTGGDTDTQYF
TGTGCCACCAGCAGAGGGACAGGGGGGGACACAGATACGCAGTATTTT
>TRBJ1-1|TRBV5-4|.|.
CASSSIRSTEAFF
TGTGCCAGCAGCTCAATACGCAGCACTGAAGCTTTCTTT
>TRBJ1-2|TRBV28|.|few
CASSLGRDGYTF
TGTGCCAGCAGTTTAGGGAGGGATGGCTACACCTTC
>TRBJ2-2|TRBV11-3|TRBD2|.
CASSFAAGTNTGELFF
TGTGCCAGCAGCTTCGCAGCGGGGACGAACACCGGGGAGCTGTTTTTT
>TRBJ2-7|TRBV6-5|TRBD2|.
CATGGGNYEQYF
TGTGCCACCGGCGGGGGAAACTACGAGCAGTACTTC
>TRBJ2-2|TRBV19|TRBD1|.
CASSEQGFAGELFF
TGTGCCAGTAGCGAACAGGGGTTCGCCGGGGAGCTGTTTTTT
>TRBJ1-5|TRBV19|TRBD1|.
CASRYRGKSNQPQHF
TGTGCCAGTAGATACAGGGGTAAGAGCAATCAGCCCCAGCATTTT
>TRBJ1-5|TRBV4-2|.|.
CASSQDPIDRPNQPQHF
TGTGCCAGCAGCCAAGACCCGATAGACAGGCCTAATCAGCCCCAGCATTTT
>TRBJ1-2|TRBV6-5|.|.
CASSRGQITNYGYTF
TGTGCCAGCAGTCGTGGACAGATTACTAACTATGGCTACACCTTC
>TRBJ2-7|TRBV5-1|.|.
CASSLEGREQYF
TGCGCCAGCAGCTTGGAAGGGAGGGAGCAGTACTTC
>TRBJ2-7|TRBV5-5|TRBD1|.
CASREGQGPYEQYF
TGTGCCAGCAGGGAGGGACAGGGTCCCTACGAGCAGTACTTC
>TRBJ2-3|TRBV28|.|few
CASSLPKRVTDTQYF
TGTGCCAGCAGTTTACCCAAGCGGGTCACAGATACGCAGTATTTT
>TRBJ2-3|TRBV28|TRBD2|.
CASSLAGGPNVGDTQYF
TGTGCCAGCAGTTTGGCGGGAGGGCCCAATGTTGGAGATACGCAGTATTTT
>TRBJ1-4|TRBV28|TRBD1|.
CASSLLQGAREKLFF
TGTGCCAGCAGTCTCTTACAGGGGGCGCGTGAAAAACTGTTTTTT
>TRBJ2-4|TRBV5-6|.|.
CASSSYPRQKNIQYF
TGTGCCAGCAGCTCTTATCCGAGGCAGAAAAACATTCAGTACTTC
>TRBJ1-2|TRBV28|TRBD1|.
CASIQSLQGGGYTF
TGTGCCAGCATCCAATCCCTGCAGGGGGGCGGCTACACCTTC
>TRBJ1-1|TRBV5-1|.|.
CASSLAKNTEAFF
TGCGCCAGCAGCTTGGCCAAGAACACTGAAGCTTTCTTT
>TRBJ1-1|TRBV7-9|TRBD1|.
CASSSDRGNEAFF
TGTGCCAGCAGCTCGGACAGGGGGAATGAAGCTTTCTTT
>TRBJ2-7|TRBV10-3|.|.
CATGEGNYEQYF
TGTGCCACAGGCGAGGGAAACTACGAGCAGTACTTC
>TRBJ2-5|TRBV6-5|TRBD1|.
CASSQTGGSQETQYF
TGTGCCAGCAGTCAGACAGGGGGTTCTCAAGAGACCCAGTACTTC
>TRBJ2-7|TRBV5-1|.|.
CASSLAGLYEQYF
TGCGCCAGCAGCTTGGCGGGTCTCTACGAGCAGTACTTC
>TRBJ2-3|TRBV28|TRBD2|.
CASSLGLLAGGPSDTQYF
TGTGCCAGCAGCCTAGGCCTACTAGCGGGAGGGCCATCAGATACGCAGTATTTT
>TRBJ1-5|TRBV15|.|.
CATSSLRSGASNQPQHF
TGTGCCACCAGTTCTCTTCGTTCAGGGGCGTCCAATCAGCCCCAGCATTTT
>TRBJ1-5|TRBV6-5|TRBD1|.
CASRRNRGSNQPQHF
TGTGCCAGCAGGCGGAACAGGGGAAGCAATCAGCCCCAGCATTTT
>TRBJ1-2|TRBV29-1|TRBD1|.
CSVGQGEILPNF
TGCAGCGTTGGGCAGGGGGAAATTCTACCTAATTTC
>TRBJ1-3|TRBV7-9|.|.
CASRLTGNGGNTIYF
TGTGCCAGCAGGTTAACAGGGAACGGAGGAAACACCATATATTTT
>TRBJ1-2|TRBV3-1/TRBV3-2|.|once
CASSQSPPRPGSYGYTF
TGTGCCAGCAGCCAATCCCCTCCCAGGCCGGGGAGCTATGGCTACACCTTC
>TRBJ1-5|TRBV28|.|.
CASSFTEPQHF
TGTGCCAGCAGTTTTACGGAGCCCCAGCATTTT
>TRBJ1-5|TRBV19|.|.
CASTLGGTNQPQHF
TGTGCCAGTACTCTCGGGGGGACCAATCAGCCCCAGCATTTT
>TRBJ2-7|TRBV7-8|TRBD1|.
CASSSRRDRTYEQYF
TGTGCCAGCAGCTCAAGGCGGGACAGGACCTACGAGCAGTACTTC